This T cell receptor (beta chain) is drawn from a study of response to subunit inactivated influenza vaccine. Overall study results and limits: Few additional T cells are recruited per seasonal influenza vaccination, authors suggested.

The table lists this clonotype with a few counts. Its antigen is unidentified. Trimming cost V 7 bases and J 3 bases, with 21 bases left between them. CDR1 and CDR2 (germline): MNHNS, SASEGT. The CDR3 sequence is 16 residues long. TCRdb recomputed calls from the RT-PCR reads with MiXCR, one row per CDR3 protein. The sample yields under 550,000 distinct CDR3 sequences, under 8.5% seen once. The specimen comprised PBMCs from blood, sampled less than 30 months after vaccination. The clonotype was recovered from a man between 50 and 75 years old who received an inactivated influenza vaccine. The genes are TRBV6-1 and TRBJ1-1, with D maybe TRBD1 (5 bases). The CDR3 sequence is CASIPNRGLGDTEAFF. The DNA of the CDR3 is TGTGCCAGCATCCCCAATAGGGGACTTGGGGACACTGAAGCTTTCTTT.